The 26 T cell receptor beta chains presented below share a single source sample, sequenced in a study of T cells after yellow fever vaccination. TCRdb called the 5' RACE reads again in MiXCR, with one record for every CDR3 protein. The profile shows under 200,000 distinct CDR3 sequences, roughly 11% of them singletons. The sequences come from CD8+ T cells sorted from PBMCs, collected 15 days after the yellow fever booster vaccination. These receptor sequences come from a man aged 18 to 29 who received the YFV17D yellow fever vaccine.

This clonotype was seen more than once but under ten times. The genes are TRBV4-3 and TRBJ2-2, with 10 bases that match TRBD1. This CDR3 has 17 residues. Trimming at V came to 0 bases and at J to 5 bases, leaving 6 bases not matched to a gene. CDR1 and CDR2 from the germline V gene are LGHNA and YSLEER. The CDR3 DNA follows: TGCGCCAGCAGCCAAGAGGCCGGGACAGGGGTTACCGGGGAGCTGTTTTTT. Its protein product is CASSQEAGTGVTGELFF.

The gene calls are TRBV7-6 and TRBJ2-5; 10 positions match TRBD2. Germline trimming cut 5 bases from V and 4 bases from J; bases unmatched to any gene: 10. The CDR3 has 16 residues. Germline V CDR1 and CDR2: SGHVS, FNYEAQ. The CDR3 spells CASSAWTSGAPETQYF. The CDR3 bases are TGTGCCAGCAGCGCCTGGACTAGCGGTGCCCCAGAGACCCAGTACTTC.

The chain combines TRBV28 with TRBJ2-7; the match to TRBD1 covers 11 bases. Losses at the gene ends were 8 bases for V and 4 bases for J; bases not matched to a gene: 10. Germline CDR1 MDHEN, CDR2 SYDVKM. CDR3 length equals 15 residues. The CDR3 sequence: CASSAGGQGAYEQYV. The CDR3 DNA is TGTGCCAGCTCCGCTGGTGGACAGGGGGCTTACGAGCAGTACGTC.

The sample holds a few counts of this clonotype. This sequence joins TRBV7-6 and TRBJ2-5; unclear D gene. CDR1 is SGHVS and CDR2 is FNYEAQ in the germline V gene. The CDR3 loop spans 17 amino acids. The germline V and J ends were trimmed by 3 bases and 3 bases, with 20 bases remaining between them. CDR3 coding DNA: TGTGCCAGCAGCTTCCCCAAGCAAGGCGGTGGGGAAGAGACCCAGTACTTC. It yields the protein CASSFPKQGGGEETQYF.

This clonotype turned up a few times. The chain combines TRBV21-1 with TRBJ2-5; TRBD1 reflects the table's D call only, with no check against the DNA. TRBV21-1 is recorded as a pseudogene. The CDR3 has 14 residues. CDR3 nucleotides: TGTGCCAGCAGCAAACCGGGGGGCGAGGAGACCCAGTACTTC. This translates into CASSKPGGEETQYF.

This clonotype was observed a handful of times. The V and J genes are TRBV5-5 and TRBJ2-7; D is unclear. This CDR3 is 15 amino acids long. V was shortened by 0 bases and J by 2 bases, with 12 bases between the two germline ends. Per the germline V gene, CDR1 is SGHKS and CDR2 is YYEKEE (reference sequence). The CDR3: CASSLAPPPPYEQYV. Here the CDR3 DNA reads TGTGCCAGCAGCTTGGCTCCCCCTCCCCCCTACGAGCAGTACGTC.

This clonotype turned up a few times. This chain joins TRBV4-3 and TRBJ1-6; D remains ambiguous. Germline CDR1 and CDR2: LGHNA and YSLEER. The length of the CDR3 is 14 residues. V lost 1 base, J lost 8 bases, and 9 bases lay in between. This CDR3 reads CASSQGAPYSPLHF. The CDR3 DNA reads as TGCGCCAGCAGCCAAGGGGCCCCCTATTCACCCCTCCACTTT.

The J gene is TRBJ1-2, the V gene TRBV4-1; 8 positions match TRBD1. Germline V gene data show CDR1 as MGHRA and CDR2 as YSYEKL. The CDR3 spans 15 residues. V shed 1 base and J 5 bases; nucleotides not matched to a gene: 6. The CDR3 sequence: CASSQVAQGGYGYTF. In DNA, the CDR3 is TGCGCCAGCAGCCAAGTGGCACAGGGGGGTTATGGCTACACCTTC.

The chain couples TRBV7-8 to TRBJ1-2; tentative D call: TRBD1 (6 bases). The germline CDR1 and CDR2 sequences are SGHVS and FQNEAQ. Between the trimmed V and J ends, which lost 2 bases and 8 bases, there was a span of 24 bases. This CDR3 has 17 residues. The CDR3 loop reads CASSLWDERDTSNGYTF. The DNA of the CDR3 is TGTGCCAGCAGCTTATGGGACGAAAGGGACACCAGCAACGGCTACACCTTC.

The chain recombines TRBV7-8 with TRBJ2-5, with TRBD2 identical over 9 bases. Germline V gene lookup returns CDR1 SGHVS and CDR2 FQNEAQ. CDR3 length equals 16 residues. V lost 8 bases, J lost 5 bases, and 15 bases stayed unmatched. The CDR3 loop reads CASCMLGGGALETQYF. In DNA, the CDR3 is TGTGCCAGCTGCATGTTGGGCGGGGGGGCCCTTGAGACCCAGTACTTC.

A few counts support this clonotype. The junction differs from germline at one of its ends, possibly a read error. The CDR3 nucleotides are TGCTCCAGCAGCTTTTCAGCGGGGGGCTACGAGCAGTACTTC. This encodes CSSSFSAGGYEQYF. V and J are TRBV5-1 and TRBJ2-7; TRBD2 matches 9 bases. Germline V gene sequence: CDR1 SGHRS, CDR2 YFSETQ. The CDR3 extends over 14 amino acids. The complete variable domain, with remaining parts taken from reference TRBV5-1 and TRBJ2-7, reads KAGVTQTPRYLIKTRGQQVTLSCSPISGHRSVSWYQQTPGQGLQFLFEYFSETQRNKGNFPGRFSGRQFSNSRSEMNVSTLELGDSALYLCSSSFSAGGYEQYFGPGTRLTVT.

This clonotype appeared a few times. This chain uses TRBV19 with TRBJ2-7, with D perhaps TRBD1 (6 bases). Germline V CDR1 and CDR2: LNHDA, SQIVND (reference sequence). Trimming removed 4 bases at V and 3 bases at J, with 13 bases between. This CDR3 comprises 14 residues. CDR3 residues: CASSTITGRYEQYF. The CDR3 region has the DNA TGTGCCAGTAGTACAATCACAGGGCGCTACGAGCAGTACTTC.

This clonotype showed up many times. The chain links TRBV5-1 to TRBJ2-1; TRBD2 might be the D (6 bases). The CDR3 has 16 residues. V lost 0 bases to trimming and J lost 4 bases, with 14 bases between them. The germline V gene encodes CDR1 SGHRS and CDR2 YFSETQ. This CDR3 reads CASSLGYGGSYNEQFF. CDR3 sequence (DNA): TGCGCCAGCAGCTTGGGGTACGGGGGATCTTACAATGAGCAGTTCTTC.

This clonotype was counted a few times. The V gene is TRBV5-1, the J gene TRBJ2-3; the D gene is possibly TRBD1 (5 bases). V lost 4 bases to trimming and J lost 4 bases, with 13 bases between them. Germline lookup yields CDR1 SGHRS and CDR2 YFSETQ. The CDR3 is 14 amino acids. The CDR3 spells CASSPEGAADTQYF. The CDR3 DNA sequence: TGCGCCAGCAGCCCGGAAGGGGCGGCAGATACGCAGTATTTT.

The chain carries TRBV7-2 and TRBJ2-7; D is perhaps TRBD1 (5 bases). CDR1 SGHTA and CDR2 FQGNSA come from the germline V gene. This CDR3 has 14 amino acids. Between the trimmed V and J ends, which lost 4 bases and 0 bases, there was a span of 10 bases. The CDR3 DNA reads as TGTGCCAGCAGCTCCAGGGTGCACTCCTACGAGCAGTACGTC. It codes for CASSSRVHSYEQYV.

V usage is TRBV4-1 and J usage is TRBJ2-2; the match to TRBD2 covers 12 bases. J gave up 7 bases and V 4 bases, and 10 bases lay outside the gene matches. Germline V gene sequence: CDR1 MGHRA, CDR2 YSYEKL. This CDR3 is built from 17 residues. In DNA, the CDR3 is TGCGCCAGCAGCCCGACTAGCGGGGGAGTAAGCGGCGGGGAGCTGTTTTTT. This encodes CASSPTSGGVSGGELFF.

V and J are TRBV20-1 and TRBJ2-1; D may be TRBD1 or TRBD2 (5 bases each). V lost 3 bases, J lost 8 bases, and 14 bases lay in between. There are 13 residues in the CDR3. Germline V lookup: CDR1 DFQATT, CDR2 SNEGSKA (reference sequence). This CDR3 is CSASPERGHEQFF. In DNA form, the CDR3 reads TGCAGTGCTAGTCCGGAGAGGGGCCATGAGCAGTTCTTC.

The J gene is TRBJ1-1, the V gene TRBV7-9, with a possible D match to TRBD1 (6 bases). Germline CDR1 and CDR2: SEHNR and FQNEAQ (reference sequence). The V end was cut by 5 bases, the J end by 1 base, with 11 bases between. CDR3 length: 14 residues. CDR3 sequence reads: CASSIRTANTEAFF. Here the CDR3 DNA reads TGTGCCAGCAGCATAAGGACAGCGAACACTGAAGCTTTCTTT.

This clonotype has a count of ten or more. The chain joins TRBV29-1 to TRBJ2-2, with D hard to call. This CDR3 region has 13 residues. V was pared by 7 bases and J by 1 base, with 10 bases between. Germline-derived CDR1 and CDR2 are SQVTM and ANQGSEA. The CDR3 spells CSGALLNTGELFF. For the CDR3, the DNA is TGCAGCGGGGCACTATTGAACACCGGGGAGCTGTTTTTT.

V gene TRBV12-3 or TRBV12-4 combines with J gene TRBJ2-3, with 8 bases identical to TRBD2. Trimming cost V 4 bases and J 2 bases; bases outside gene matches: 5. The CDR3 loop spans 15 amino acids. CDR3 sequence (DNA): TGTGCCAGCAGTTGGGGGCGGGGGGTCACAGATACGCAGTATTTT. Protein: CASSWGRGVTDTQYF.

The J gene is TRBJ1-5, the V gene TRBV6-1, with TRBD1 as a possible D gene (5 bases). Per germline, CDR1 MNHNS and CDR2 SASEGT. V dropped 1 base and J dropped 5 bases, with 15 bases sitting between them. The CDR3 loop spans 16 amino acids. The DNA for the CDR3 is TGTGCCAGCAGTGAAGTAAGGGGCGCAGTTGATCAGCCCCAGCATTTT. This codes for CASSEVRGAVDQPQHF.

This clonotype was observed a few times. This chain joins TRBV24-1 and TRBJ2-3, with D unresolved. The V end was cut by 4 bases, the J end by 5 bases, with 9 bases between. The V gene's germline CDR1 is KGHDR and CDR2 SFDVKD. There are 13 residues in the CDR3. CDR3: CATSDWRGDTQYF. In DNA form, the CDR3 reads TGTGCCACCAGTGACTGGCGAGGAGATACGCAGTATTTT.

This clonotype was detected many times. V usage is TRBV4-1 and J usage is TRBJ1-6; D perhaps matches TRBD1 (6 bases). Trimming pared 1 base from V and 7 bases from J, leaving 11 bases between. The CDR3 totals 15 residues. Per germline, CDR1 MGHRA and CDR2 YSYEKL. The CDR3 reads CASSQGAGDNSPLHF. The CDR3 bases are TGCGCCAGCAGCCAAGGGGCAGGGGACAATTCACCCCTCCACTTT.

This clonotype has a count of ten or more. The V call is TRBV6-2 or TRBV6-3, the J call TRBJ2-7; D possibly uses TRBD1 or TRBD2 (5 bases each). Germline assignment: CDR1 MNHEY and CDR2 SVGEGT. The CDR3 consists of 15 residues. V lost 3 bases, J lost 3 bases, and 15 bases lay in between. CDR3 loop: CASSYPRGGYYEQYV. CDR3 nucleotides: TGTGCCAGCAGTTATCCCCGGGGCGGATACTACGAGCAGTACGTC.

CDR3 protein: CASSLAEGPGKPQHF. CDR3 DNA sequence: TGTGCCAGCAGTTTAGCCGAGGGGCCAGGAAAGCCCCAGCATTTT. J is TRBJ1-5 and V is TRBV12-3 or TRBV12-4; perhaps TRBD1 as D (5 bases). The CDR3 runs to 15 residues. Between the trimmed V and J ends, which lost 0 bases and 8 bases, there was a span of 14 bases.

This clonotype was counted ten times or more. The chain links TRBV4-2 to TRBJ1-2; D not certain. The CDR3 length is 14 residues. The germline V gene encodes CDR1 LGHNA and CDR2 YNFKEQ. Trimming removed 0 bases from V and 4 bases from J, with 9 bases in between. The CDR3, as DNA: TGTGCCAGCAGCCAAGATTCTGATATCTATGGCTACACCTTC. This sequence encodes CASSQDSDIYGYTF.